The TCR beta chain under discussion was sequenced for a study of yellow fever vaccine responses in identical twins. A note on this clonotype: Its target is not known.

TCRdb recomputed calls from the RT-PCR reads with MiXCR, one row per CDR3 protein. The data contain 9,500 to 11,000 distinct CDR3 sequences, less than 90% of them singletons. Regarding the study as a whole: Reportedly, twins showed a vaccine T cell response that looked partly convergent and partly personalized.

This CDR3 has 11 residues. Per the germline V gene, CDR1 is MNHNS and CDR2 is SASEGT. V shed 10 bases and J 7 bases; nucleotides not matched to a gene: 3. The material was T cells from blood (PBMCs), unsorted or a sorted subset (not recorded which), obtained before or after yellow fever vaccination (not recorded which). J is TRBJ2-1 and V is TRBV6-1; 8 bases map to TRBD2. The receptor comes from a woman under 30 who received the yellow fever vaccine. In nucleotides, the CDR3 is TGTGCCATCCGGGGGGGAAATGAGCAGTTCTTC. Amino acids: CAIRGGNEQFF.